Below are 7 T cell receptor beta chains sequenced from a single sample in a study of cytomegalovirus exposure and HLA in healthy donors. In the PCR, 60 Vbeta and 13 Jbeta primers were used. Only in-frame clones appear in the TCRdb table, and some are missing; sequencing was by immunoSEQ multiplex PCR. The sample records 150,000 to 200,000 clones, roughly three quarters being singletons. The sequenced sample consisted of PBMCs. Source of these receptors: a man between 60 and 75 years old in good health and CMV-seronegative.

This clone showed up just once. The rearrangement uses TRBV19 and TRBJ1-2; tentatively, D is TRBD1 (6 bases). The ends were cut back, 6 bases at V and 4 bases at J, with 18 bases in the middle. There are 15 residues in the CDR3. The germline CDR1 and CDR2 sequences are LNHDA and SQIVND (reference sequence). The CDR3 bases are TGTGCCAGTAGGAGGCCTGTTGGGGGGGCCTATGGCTACACCTTC. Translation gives CASRRPVGGAYGYTF.

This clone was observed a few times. This CDR3 reads CASSFGQWNTEAFF. The DNA of the CDR3 is TGTGCCAGCAGCTTCGGACAGTGGAACACTGAAGCTTTCTTT. The chain links TRBV5-5 to TRBJ1-1, with D perhaps matching TRBD1 (6 bases). CDR3 size: 14 residues. CDR1 SGHKS and CDR2 YYEKEE come from the germline V gene (reference sequence). Between the trimmed V and J ends, which lost 2 bases and 1 base, there was a span of 9 bases.

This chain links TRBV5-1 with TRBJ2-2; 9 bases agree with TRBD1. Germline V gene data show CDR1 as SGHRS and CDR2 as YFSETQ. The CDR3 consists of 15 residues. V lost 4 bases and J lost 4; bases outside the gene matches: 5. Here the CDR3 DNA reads TGCGCCAGCAGCCTGGGACAGGGCCTCACCGGGGAGCTGTTTTTT. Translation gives CASSLGQGLTGELFF.

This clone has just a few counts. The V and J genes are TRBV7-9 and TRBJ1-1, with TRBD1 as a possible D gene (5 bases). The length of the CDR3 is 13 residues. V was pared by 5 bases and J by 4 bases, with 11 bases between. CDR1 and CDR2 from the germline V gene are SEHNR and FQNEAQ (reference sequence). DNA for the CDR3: TGTGCCAGCAGCACGCAGGGCGGCACTGAAGCTTTCTTT. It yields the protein CASSTQGGTEAFF.

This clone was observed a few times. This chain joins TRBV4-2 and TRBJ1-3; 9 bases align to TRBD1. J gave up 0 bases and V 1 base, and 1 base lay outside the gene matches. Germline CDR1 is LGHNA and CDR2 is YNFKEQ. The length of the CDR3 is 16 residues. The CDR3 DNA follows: TGTGCCAGCAGCCAAGGGGACAGGGCCTCTGGAAACACCATATATTTT. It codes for CASSQGDRASGNTIYF.

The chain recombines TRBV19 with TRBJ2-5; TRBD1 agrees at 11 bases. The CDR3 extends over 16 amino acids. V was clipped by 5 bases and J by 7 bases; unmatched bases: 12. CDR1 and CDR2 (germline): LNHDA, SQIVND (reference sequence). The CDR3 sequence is CASSPLGGTGGWTQYF. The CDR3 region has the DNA TGTGCCAGTAGTCCCCTCGGAGGGACAGGGGGATGGACCCAGTACTTC.

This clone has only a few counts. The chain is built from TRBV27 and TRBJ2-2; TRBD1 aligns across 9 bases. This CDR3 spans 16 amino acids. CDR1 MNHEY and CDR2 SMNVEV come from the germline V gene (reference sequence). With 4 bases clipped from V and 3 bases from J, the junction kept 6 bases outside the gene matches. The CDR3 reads CASSYGQGKYTGELFF. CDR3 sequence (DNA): TGTGCCAGCAGTTATGGACAGGGGAAATACACCGGGGAGCTGTTTTTT.